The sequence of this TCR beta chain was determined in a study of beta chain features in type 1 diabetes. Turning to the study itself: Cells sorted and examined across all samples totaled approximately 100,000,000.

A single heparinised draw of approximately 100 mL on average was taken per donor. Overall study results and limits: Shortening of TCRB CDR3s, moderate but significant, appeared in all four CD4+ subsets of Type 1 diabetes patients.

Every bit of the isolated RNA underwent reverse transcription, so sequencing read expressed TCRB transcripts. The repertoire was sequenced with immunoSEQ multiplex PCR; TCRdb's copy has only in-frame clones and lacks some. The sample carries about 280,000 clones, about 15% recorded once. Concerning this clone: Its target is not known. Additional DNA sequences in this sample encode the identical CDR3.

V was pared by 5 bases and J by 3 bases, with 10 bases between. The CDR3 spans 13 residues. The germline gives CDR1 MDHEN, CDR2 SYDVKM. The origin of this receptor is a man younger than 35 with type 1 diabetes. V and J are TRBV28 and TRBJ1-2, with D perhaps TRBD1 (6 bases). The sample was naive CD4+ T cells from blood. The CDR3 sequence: CASSPTGHYGYTF. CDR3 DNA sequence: TGTGCCAGCAGTCCGACAGGCCACTATGGCTACACCTTC.